The rows below give T cell receptor beta chains drawn from one sample of a study of early T cells in non-severe SARS-CoV-2 infection. MiXCR was run by TCRdb on the 5' RACE reads, yielding one entry per CDR3 protein. The sample consists of about 89,000 distinct CDR3 sequences, about 15% of them appearing once. Sequenced material: whole blood. The receptors come from an adult who was a healthcare worker with PCR-confirmed SARS-CoV-2 infection or an uninfected control (not recorded which). Both conserved end residues are part of each CDR3. Each record gives: CDR3 length, J gene, V gene, CDR3 protein.

cdr3_length: 10
j_call: TRBJ2-3
v_call: TRBV29-1
cdr3_aa: CSGGVDTQYF

cdr3_length: 15
j_call: TRBJ2-6
v_call: TRBV12-3/TRBV12-4
cdr3_aa: CASSNDREVANVLTF

cdr3_length: 16
j_call: TRBJ1-4
v_call: TRBV5-1
cdr3_aa: CASSLGGTATNEKLFF

cdr3_length: 12
j_call: TRBJ2-3
v_call: TRBV7-9
cdr3_aa: CASSPIEDTQYF

cdr3_length: 16
j_call: TRBJ2-5
v_call: TRBV7-6
cdr3_aa: CASSQTGQGAQETQYF

cdr3_length: 15
j_call: TRBJ1-2
v_call: TRBV14
cdr3_aa: CASSQVYRGADGYTF

cdr3_length: 16
j_call: TRBJ2-5
v_call: TRBV7-2
cdr3_aa: CASSLNRLAPQETQYF

cdr3_length: 16
j_call: TRBJ1-3
v_call: TRBV6-5
cdr3_aa: CASNDNRDRGGNTIYF

cdr3_length: 14
j_call: TRBJ1-1
v_call: TRBV10-1
cdr3_aa: CASRPGTGATEAFF

cdr3_length: 16
j_call: TRBJ1-2
v_call: TRBV19
cdr3_aa: CASTWETGKFNYGYTF

cdr3_length: 17
j_call: TRBJ2-2
v_call: TRBV7-3
cdr3_aa: CASSSLTTGVLGGELFF

cdr3_length: 16
j_call: TRBJ2-1
v_call: TRBV11-1
cdr3_aa: CASRGPGQGTYNEQFF

cdr3_length: 15
j_call: TRBJ1-1
v_call: TRBV5-1
cdr3_aa: CASSRTGWEGTEAFF

cdr3_length: 11
j_call: TRBJ1-2
v_call: TRBV5-6
cdr3_aa: CASSRQYGYTF

cdr3_length: 13
j_call: TRBJ2-1
v_call: TRBV2
cdr3_aa: CASSPQGGNEQFF